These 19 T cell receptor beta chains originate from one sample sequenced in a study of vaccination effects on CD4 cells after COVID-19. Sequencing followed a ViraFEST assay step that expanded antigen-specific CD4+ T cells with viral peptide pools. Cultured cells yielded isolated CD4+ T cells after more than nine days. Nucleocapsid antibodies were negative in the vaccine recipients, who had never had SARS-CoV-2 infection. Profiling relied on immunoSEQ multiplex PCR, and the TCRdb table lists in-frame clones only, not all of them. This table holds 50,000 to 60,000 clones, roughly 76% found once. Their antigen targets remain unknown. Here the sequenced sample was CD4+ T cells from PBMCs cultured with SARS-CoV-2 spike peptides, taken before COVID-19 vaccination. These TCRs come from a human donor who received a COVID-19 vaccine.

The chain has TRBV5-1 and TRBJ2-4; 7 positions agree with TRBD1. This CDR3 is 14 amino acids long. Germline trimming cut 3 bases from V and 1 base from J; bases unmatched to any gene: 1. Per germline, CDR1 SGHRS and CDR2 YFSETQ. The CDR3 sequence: CASSWTGAKNIQYF. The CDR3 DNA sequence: TGCGCCAGCAGCTGGACAGGTGCCAAAAACATTCAGTACTTC.

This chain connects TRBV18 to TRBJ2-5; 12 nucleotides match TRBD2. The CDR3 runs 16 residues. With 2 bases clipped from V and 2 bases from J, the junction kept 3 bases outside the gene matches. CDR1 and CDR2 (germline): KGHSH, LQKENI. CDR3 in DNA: TGTGCCAGCTCACCAACCGGGACTAGCGGGCAAGAGACCCAGTACTTC. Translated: CASSPTGTSGQETQYF.

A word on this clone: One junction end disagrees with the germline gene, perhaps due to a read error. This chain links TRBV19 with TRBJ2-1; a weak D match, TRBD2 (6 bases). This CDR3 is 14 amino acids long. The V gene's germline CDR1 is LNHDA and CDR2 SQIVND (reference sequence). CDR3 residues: CASSDGTPYDEQFF. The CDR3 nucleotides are TGTGCCAGTAGTGACGGGACTCCCTACGATGAGCAGTTCTTC.

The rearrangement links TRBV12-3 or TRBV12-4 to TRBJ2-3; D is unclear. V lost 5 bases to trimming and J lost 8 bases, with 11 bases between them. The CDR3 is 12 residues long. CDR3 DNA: TGTGCCAGCAGTCCATCCTGGGTTACGCAGTATTTT. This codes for CASSPSWVTQYF.

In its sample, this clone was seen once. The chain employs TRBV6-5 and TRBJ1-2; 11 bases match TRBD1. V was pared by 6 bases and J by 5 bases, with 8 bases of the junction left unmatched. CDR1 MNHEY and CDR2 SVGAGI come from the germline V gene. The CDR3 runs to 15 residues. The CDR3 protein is CASSSPGQGGYGYTF. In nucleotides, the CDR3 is TGTGCCAGCAGCTCCCCGGGACAGGGGGGGTATGGCTACACCTTC.

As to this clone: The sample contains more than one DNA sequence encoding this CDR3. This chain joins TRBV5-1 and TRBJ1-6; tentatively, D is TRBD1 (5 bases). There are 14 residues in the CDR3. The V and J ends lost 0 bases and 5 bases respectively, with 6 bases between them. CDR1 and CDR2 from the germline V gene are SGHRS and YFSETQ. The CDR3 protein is CASSLEGNNSPLHF. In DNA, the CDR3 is TGCGCCAGCAGCTTGGAGGGGAATAATTCACCCCTCCACTTT.

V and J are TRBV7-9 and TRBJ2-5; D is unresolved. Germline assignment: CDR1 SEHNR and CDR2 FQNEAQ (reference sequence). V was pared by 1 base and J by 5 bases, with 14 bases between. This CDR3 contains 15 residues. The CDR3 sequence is CASSLERWKVETQYF. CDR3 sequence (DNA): TGTGCCAGCAGCTTAGAACGGTGGAAGGTCGAGACCCAGTACTTC.

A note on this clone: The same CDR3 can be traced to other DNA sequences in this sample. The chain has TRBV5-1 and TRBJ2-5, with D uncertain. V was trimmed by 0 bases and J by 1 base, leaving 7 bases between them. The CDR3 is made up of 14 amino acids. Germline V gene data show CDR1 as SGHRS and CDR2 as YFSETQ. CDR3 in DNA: TGCGCCAGCAGCTTGGATCAGGTCCAAGAGACCCAGTACTTC. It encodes CASSLDQVQETQYF.

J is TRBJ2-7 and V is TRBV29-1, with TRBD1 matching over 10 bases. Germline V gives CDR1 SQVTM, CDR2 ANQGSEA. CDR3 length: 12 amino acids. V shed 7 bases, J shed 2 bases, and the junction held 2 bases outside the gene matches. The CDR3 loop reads CSAGQGAYEQYF. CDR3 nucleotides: TGCAGCGCCGGACAGGGGGCCTACGAGCAGTACTTC.

In nucleotides, the CDR3 is TGTGCCAGCAGCTTAGGGTCGGAAGCTTTCTTT. This sequence encodes CASSLGSEAFF. The J gene is TRBJ1-1, the V gene TRBV13; D uncertain. The CDR3 covers 11 residues. CDR1 is PRHDT and CDR2 is FYEKMQ in the germline V gene (reference sequence). V lost 0 bases and J lost 8, with 4 bases in between.

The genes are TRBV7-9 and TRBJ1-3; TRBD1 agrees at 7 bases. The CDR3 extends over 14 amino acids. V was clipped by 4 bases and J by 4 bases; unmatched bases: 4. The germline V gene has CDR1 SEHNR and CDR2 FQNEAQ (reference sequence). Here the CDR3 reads CASSYRGDGNTIYF. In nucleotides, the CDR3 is TGTGCCAGCAGCTACAGGGGAGACGGAAACACCATATATTTT.

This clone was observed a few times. CDR3 residues: CASRGQGNQPQHF. The DNA of the CDR3 is TGTGCCAGCAGAGGACAGGGCAATCAGCCCCAGCATTTT. The chain uses TRBV12-3 or TRBV12-4 and TRBJ1-5, with 7 bases fitting TRBD1. The V gene end was trimmed by 6 bases and the J gene end by 2 bases; junction bases not matched to a gene: 1. The CDR3 is made up of 13 amino acids.

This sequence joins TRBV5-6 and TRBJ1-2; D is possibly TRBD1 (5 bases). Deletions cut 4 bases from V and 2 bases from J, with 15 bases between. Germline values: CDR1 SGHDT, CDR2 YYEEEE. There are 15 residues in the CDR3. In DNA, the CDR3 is TGTGCCAGCAGCGGCTACAGGATTCTCAACTATGGCTACACCTTC. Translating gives CASSGYRILNYGYTF.

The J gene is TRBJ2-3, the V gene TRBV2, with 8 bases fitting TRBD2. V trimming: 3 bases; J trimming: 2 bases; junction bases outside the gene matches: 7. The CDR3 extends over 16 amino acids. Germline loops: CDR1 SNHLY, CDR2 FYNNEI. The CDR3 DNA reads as TGTGCCAGCAGTGATGGGGTAGCGGGGCACACAGATACGCAGTATTTT. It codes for CASSDGVAGHTDTQYF.

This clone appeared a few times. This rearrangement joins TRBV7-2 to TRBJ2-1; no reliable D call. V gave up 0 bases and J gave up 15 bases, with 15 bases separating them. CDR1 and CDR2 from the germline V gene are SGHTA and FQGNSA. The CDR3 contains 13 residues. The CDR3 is CASSLARDGRPFF. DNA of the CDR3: TGTGCCAGCAGCTTAGCGCGAGACGGAAGACCGTTCTTC.

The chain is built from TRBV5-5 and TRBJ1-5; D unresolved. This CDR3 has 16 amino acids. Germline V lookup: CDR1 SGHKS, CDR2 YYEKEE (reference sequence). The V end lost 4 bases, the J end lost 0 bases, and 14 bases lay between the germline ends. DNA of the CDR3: TGTGCCAGCAGCAAGGCTTGGACGGATAGCAATCAGCCCCAGCATTTT. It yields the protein CASSKAWTDSNQPQHF.

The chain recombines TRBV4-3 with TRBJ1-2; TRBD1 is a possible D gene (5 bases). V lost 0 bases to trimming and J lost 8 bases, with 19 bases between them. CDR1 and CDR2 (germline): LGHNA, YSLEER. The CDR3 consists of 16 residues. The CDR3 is CASSQDPLGERDGYTF. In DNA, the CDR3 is TGCGCCAGCAGCCAAGATCCGTTAGGAGAACGGGACGGCTACACCTTC.

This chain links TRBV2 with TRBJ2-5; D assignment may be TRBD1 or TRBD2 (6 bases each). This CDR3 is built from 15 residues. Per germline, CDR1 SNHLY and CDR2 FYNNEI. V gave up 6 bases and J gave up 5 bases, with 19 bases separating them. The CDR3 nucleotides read TGTGCCAGCAGCTCCGGGGACCCGGGGGCCGAGACCCAGTACTTC. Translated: CASSSGDPGAETQYF. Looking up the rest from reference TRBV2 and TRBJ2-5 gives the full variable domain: EPEVTQTPSHQVTQMGQEVILRCVPISNHLYFYWYRQILGQKVEFLVSFYNNEISEKSEIFDDQFSVERPDGSNFTLKIRSTKLEDSAMYFCASSSGDPGAETQYFGPGTRLLVL.

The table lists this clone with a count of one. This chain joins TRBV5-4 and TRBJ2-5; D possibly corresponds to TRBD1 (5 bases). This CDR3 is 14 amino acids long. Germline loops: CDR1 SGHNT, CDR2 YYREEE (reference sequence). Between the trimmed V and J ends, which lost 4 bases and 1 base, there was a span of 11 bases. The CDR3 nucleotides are TGTGCCAGCAGCCAGAATCAGGGCCAAGAGACCCAGTACTTC. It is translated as CASSQNQGQETQYF. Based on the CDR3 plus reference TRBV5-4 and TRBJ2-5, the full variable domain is ETGVTQSPTHLIKTRGQQVTLRCSSQSGHNTVSWYQQALGQGPQFIFQYYREEENGRGNFPPRFSGLQFPNYSSELNVNALELDDSALYLCASSQNQGQETQYFGPGTRLLVL.